Shown below are 30 T cell receptor beta chains from a single sample sequenced in a study of blood T cell repertoires in COVID-19. Repertoires were generated with immunoSEQ multiplex PCR, while TCRdb's copy carries only in-frame clones and drops some. The sample comprises tens of thousands of clones, just under 80% of which are singletons, and more than 6% rests with the top ten. Sequencing was done on a sample of peripheral blood. Every receptor here comes from a man in his 70s with COVID-19, enrolled during active disease.

Here the CDR3 DNA reads TGCAGTGCTAGTGCTTCGGGGTACACTGAAGCTTTCTTT. Protein: CSASASGYTEAFF. This chain uses TRBV20-1 with TRBJ1-1; D is undetermined. Between the trimmed V and J ends, which lost 3 bases and 3 bases, there was a span of 11 bases. CDR3 length: 13 residues. Per germline, CDR1 DFQATT and CDR2 SNEGSKA (reference sequence).

The chain joins TRBV30 to TRBJ1-1; D ambiguous. Germline V gene lookup returns CDR1 GTSNPN and CDR2 SVGIG (reference sequence). The CDR3 has 12 amino acids. V lost 5 bases to trimming and J lost 4 bases, with 11 bases between them. CDR3: CAWVPRGTEAFF. CDR3 sequence (DNA): TGTGCCTGGGTCCCGCGGGGCACTGAAGCTTTCTTT.

The V and J genes are TRBV5-1 and TRBJ1-2; 9 nucleotides align to TRBD1. CDR1 and CDR2 (germline): SGHRS, YFSETQ. V shed 2 bases, J shed 7 bases, and the junction held 6 bases outside the gene matches. This CDR3 has 14 amino acids. This CDR3 is CASSFGQGNGGYTF. The CDR3 nucleotides read TGCGCCAGCAGCTTTGGACAGGGGAACGGTGGCTACACCTTC.

The chain carries TRBV29-1 and TRBJ1-2; the D gene is possibly TRBD1 (6 bases). V lost 4 bases to trimming and J lost 4 bases, with 10 bases between them. The CDR3 is made up of 12 amino acids. Germline CDR1 and CDR2: SQVTM and ANQGSEA. CDR3 in DNA: TGCAGCGTTGCACAGGGCTTCTATGGCTACACCTTC. Amino acid sequence: CSVAQGFYGYTF.

This sequence joins TRBV6-2 or TRBV6-3 and TRBJ2-7; possible D gene TRBD1, 7 bases. This CDR3 comprises 14 residues. V dropped 1 base and J dropped 7 bases, with 14 bases sitting between them. Germline V gene sequence: CDR1 MNHEY, CDR2 SVGEGT. The CDR3 spells CASSYLQGTREQYF. In nucleotides, the CDR3 is TGTGCCAGCAGTTACTTACAGGGGACTCGAGAGCAGTACTTC.

The chain recombines TRBV6-5 with TRBJ1-3; no clear D gene. Germline assignment: CDR1 MNHEY and CDR2 SVGAGI. CDR3 length: 13 amino acids. V lost 7 bases to trimming and J lost 4 bases, with 11 bases between them. As DNA, the CDR3 is TGTGCCAGCACCCCCCCCGGGGGAAACACCATATATTTT. It yields the protein CASTPPGGNTIYF.

This clone was counted only a few times. CDR3 amino acids: CSVLEGQFNEKLFF. CDR3 in DNA: TGCAGCGTCCTGGAGGGACAGTTTAATGAAAAACTGTTTTTT. The genes are TRBV29-1 and TRBJ1-4, with 7 bases that match TRBD1. Per the germline V gene, CDR1 is SQVTM and CDR2 is ANQGSEA. Losses at the gene ends were 6 bases for V and 4 bases for J; bases not matched to a gene: 8. CDR3 length: 14 residues.

V usage is TRBV19 and J usage is TRBJ2-5; tentative D call: TRBD2 (5 bases). There are 14 residues in the CDR3. Germline V gene lookup returns CDR1 LNHDA and CDR2 SQIVND (reference sequence). The ends were cut back, 4 bases at V and 4 bases at J, with 13 bases in the middle. CDR3: CASSTRGNLETQYF. CDR3 DNA: TGTGCCAGTAGTACCCGGGGAAATCTAGAGACCCAGTACTTC. The complete variable domain, with remaining parts taken from reference TRBV19 and TRBJ2-5, reads DGGITQSPKYLFRKEGQNVTLSCEQNLNHDAMYWYRQDPGQGLRLIYYSQIVNDFQKGDIAEGYSVSREKKESFPLTVTSAQKNPTAFYLCASSTRGNLETQYFGPGTRLLVL.

This clone was detected once. This chain uses TRBV4-1 with TRBJ1-4; the D gene is possibly TRBD1 (5 bases). The germline V gene encodes CDR1 MGHRA and CDR2 YSYEKL. V lost 6 bases and J lost 3, with 20 bases in between. The CDR3 is 17 amino acids. CDR3: CASRPLGQGRSNEKLFF. The CDR3 DNA is TGCGCCAGCAGGCCTCTGGGGCAGGGCCGATCTAATGAAAAACTGTTTTTT.

This clone was counted many times. The chain recombines TRBV12-3 or TRBV12-4 with TRBJ1-5; possible D gene TRBD1, 5 bases. Trimming took off 0 bases at V and 7 bases at J, with 7 bases between the two ends. The CDR3 covers 13 residues. The DNA of the CDR3 is TGTGCCAGCAGTTTAGCCCGGGGGCAGCCCCAGCATTTT. Translated, it gives CASSLARGQPQHF.

In DNA, the CDR3 is TGTGCCAGCAGCGCCGGACAGGGGACCAACGAGCAGTACTTC. The encoded protein is CASSAGQGTNEQYF. The V call is TRBV7-8, the J call TRBJ2-7, with 9 positions matching TRBD1. This CDR3 spans 14 amino acids. With 5 bases clipped from V and 5 bases from J, the junction kept 7 bases outside the gene matches. Germline V gene data show CDR1 as SGHVS and CDR2 as FQNEAQ. The entire variable domain, with the rest obtained from reference TRBV7-8 and TRBJ2-7, is as follows: GAGVSQSPRYKVAKRGQDVALRCDPISGHVSLFWYQQALGQGPEFLTYFQNEAQLDKSGLPSDRFFAERPEGSVSTLKIQRTQQEDSAVYLCASSAGQGTNEQYFGPGTRLTVT.

The V gene is TRBV5-4, the J gene TRBJ2-5; 10 bases are shared with TRBD2. Germline values: CDR1 SGHNT, CDR2 YYREEE (reference sequence). The CDR3 consists of 15 residues. Germline trimming cut 0 bases from V and 4 bases from J; bases unmatched to any gene: 3. The CDR3 nucleotides are TGTGCCAGCAGCTTGGCGGCTAGCGGGGGAGAGACCCAGTACTTC. Translating it yields CASSLAASGGETQYF.

V gene TRBV10-3 combines with J gene TRBJ1-1, with 9 bases lining up with TRBD1. Trimming cost V 2 bases and J 5 bases; bases outside gene matches: 0. This CDR3 is built from 13 residues. Germline assignment: CDR1 ENHRY and CDR2 SYGVKD. In DNA, the CDR3 is TGTGCCATCAGTGAGGGACAGGGGACTGAAGCTTTCTTT. Amino acids: CAISEGQGTEAFF.

The chain joins TRBV6-5 to TRBJ1-2; unclear D gene. Trimming removed 10 bases at V and 7 bases at J, with 16 bases between. CDR1 is MNHEY and CDR2 is SVGAGI in the germline V gene. CDR3 length: 12 residues. Here the CDR3 reads CATGDPFAGYTF. The CDR3 DNA follows: TGTGCCACGGGAGACCCATTCGCTGGCTACACCTTC.

This clone is a singleton in its sample. V usage is TRBV27 and J usage is TRBJ1-3; TRBD1 agrees at 8 bases. CDR1 and CDR2 (germline): MNHEY, SMNVEV (reference sequence). The CDR3 loop spans 15 amino acids. V was pared by 3 bases and J by 3 bases, with 4 bases of the junction left unmatched. CDR3 sequence reads: CASSLQGAYGNTIYF. The CDR3 DNA is TGTGCCAGCAGTTTGCAGGGGGCGTATGGAAACACCATATATTTT.

This rearrangement joins TRBV7-2 to TRBJ1-6; 8 bases match TRBD1. V lost 4 bases to trimming and J lost 9 bases; unmatched junction nucleotides: 5. CDR3 length: 14 residues. Per the germline V gene, CDR1 is SGHTA and CDR2 is FQGNSA. The CDR3 coding sequence is TGTGCCAGCAGCTCCGGACAGGGAGTTTCACCCCTCCACTTT. This sequence encodes CASSSGQGVSPLHF. Full variable domain (missing parts from reference TRBV7-2 and TRBJ1-6): GAGVSQSPSNKVTEKGKDVELRCDPISGHTALYWYRQSLGQGLEFLIYFQGNSAPDKSGLPSDRFSAERTGGSVSTLTIQRTQQEDSAVYLCASSSGQGVSPLHFGNGTRLTVT.

This clone occurred once. V gene TRBV6-2 or TRBV6-3 combines with J gene TRBJ2-3; no clear D. The germline gives CDR1 MNHEY, CDR2 SVGEGT. Trimming shortened V by 5 bases and J by 0 bases, and 15 bases separated the two germline ends. The CDR3 has 16 residues. CDR3 protein: CASSILGTTSTDTQYF. The CDR3 DNA is TGTGCCAGCAGTATCTTGGGTACTACGAGCACAGATACGCAGTATTTT.

This chain uses TRBV6-2 or TRBV6-3 with TRBJ1-2, with TRBD1 as a possible D gene (5 bases). CDR1 and CDR2 (germline): MNHEY, SVGEGT. V shed 2 bases and J shed 5 bases, with 12 bases lying between them. This CDR3 is 14 amino acids long. This CDR3 is CASSYGSAGYGYTF. CDR3 coding DNA: TGTGCCAGCAGTTACGGTTCGGCAGGGTATGGCTACACCTTC.

The rearrangement links TRBV6-2 or TRBV6-3 to TRBJ1-2; D perhaps matches TRBD1 (6 bases). Germline assignment: CDR1 MNHEY and CDR2 SVGEGT. The CDR3 runs 14 residues. Trimming removed 5 bases at V and 8 bases at J, with 18 bases between. The CDR3 here is CASSQSGGADGYTF. Here the CDR3 DNA reads TGTGCCAGCAGTCAATCCGGGGGGGCGGACGGCTACACCTTC.

This clone was found a few times. This chain links TRBV9 with TRBJ2-7; D is uncertain. The CDR3 is 13 amino acids. V lost 3 bases and J 2 bases, leaving 9 bases between the germline ends. Germline V gene data show CDR1 as SGDLS and CDR2 as YYNGEE. The chain's CDR3 is CASSGGSTYEQYF. The CDR3 region has the DNA TGTGCCAGCAGCGGAGGTTCTACCTACGAGCAGTACTTC.

The chain uses TRBV4-1 and TRBJ1-1; maybe TRBD1 (5 bases). CDR3 length: 15 amino acids. Germline V gives CDR1 MGHRA, CDR2 YSYEKL. The ends were cut back, 3 bases at V and 5 bases at J, with 16 bases in the middle. The CDR3 DNA sequence: TGCGCCAGCAGCCATCCGGACCGGAGGGGAACTGAAGCTTTCTTT. Translated, it gives CASSHPDRRGTEAFF.

This clone was counted a few times. This chain connects TRBV7-2 to TRBJ1-2, with D possibly matching TRBD1 (5 bases). V was clipped by 5 bases and J by 3 bases, with 13 bases between them. This CDR3 has 14 residues. Germline lookup yields CDR1 SGHTA and CDR2 FQGNSA. DNA for the CDR3: TGTGCCAGCAGCCGGCAGGGCTTGGACTATGGCTACACCTTC. Its protein is CASSRQGLDYGYTF.

The rearrangement uses TRBV5-1 and TRBJ2-2; 11 bases line up with TRBD2. CDR1 is SGHRS, CDR2 YFSETQ, per germline. Trimming cost V 4 bases and J 1 base; bases outside gene matches: 6. CDR3 length: 17 amino acids. The CDR3 sequence: CASSPGTSGGNTGELFF. The CDR3 nucleotides are TGCGCCAGCAGCCCGGGGACTAGCGGAGGGAACACCGGGGAGCTGTTTTTT.

The genes are TRBV5-4 and TRBJ1-4, with a possible D match to TRBD1 (5 bases). The length of the CDR3 is 14 residues. Per germline, CDR1 SGHNT and CDR2 YYREEE (reference sequence). V lost 4 bases and J 6 bases, leaving 13 bases between the germline ends. CDR3 region: CASSISGLDEKLFF. The CDR3 DNA is TGTGCCAGCAGCATTTCAGGGTTAGATGAAAAACTGTTTTTT.

As to this clone: Other DNA sequences in the same sample also yield this CDR3. This rearrangement joins TRBV5-1 to TRBJ2-1; D might be TRBD2 (6 bases). This CDR3 is 15 amino acids long. Germline loops: CDR1 SGHRS, CDR2 YFSETQ. Trimming cost V 0 bases and J 0 bases, with 7 bases left between them. Written as DNA, the CDR3 is TGCGCCAGCAGCTTGGACGGGAGCTCCTACAATGAGCAGTTCTTC. Its translation is CASSLDGSSYNEQFF.

The V and J genes are TRBV19 and TRBJ1-1; TRBD1 is a possible D gene (6 bases). The CDR3 is 14 residues long. Looked up from germline, CDR1 is LNHDA and CDR2 is SQIVND (reference sequence). The V and J ends lost 3 bases and 2 bases respectively, with 10 bases between them. The DNA for the CDR3 is TGTGCCAGTAGTATCTTGACAGGCAACACTGAAGCTTTCTTT. Translated: CASSILTGNTEAFF.

This clone came up a few times. The CDR3 here is CASSPGGSIHEQFF. The CDR3, as DNA: TGTGCCAGCAGCCCCGGGGGTAGCATCCATGAGCAGTTCTTC. The rearrangement links TRBV7-2 to TRBJ2-1; perhaps TRBD2 as D (6 bases). Germline V gene data show CDR1 as SGHTA and CDR2 as FQGNSA. The ends were cut back, 5 bases at V and 8 bases at J, with 16 bases in the middle. This CDR3 region has 14 residues.

The table lists this clone with a few counts. This sequence joins TRBV3-1 (or the pseudogene TRBV3-2) and TRBJ2-3; possible D gene TRBD1, 5 bases. CDR3 length: 12 residues. Trimming stripped 3 bases from V and 6 bases from J, with 7 bases between. The germline CDR1 and CDR2 sequences are LGHDT and YNNKEL (reference sequence). The DNA for the CDR3 is TGTGCCAGCAGCCAGGGGCCGGATACGCAGTATTTT. This gives the protein CASSQGPDTQYF.

The chain employs TRBV3-1 (or the pseudogene TRBV3-2) and TRBJ1-1; D is uncertain. The CDR3 has 11 residues. Germline assignment: CDR1 LGHDT and CDR2 YNNKEL (reference sequence). V lost 8 bases, J lost 11 bases, and 15 bases lay in between. The CDR3 coding sequence is TGTGCCAGCGCCGGAGGCCTGGGGGCTTTCTTT. This encodes CASAGGLGAFF.

The J gene is TRBJ1-1, the V gene TRBV6-4, with D uncertain. This CDR3 is 14 amino acids long. Germline lookup yields CDR1 MRHNA and CDR2 SNTAGT. Trimming stripped 3 bases from V and 4 bases from J, with 12 bases between. The CDR3 protein is CASSDSSRGTEAFF. The DNA for the CDR3 is TGTGCCAGCAGTGATTCTAGCCGGGGCACTGAAGCTTTCTTT.